This passage covers 5 T cell receptor beta chains from one sample sequenced in a study of cytomegalovirus exposure and HLA in healthy donors. 13 Jbeta primers and 60 Vbeta primers were used for the PCR. Repertoires were generated with immunoSEQ multiplex PCR, while TCRdb's copy carries only in-frame clones and drops some. This repertoire shows about 160,000 clones, approximately 85% found once; its top ten account for 2% to 2.5%. Material for sequencing was PBMCs. These receptors originate from a young man in good health and CMV-seropositive.

The chain uses TRBV7-2 and TRBJ1-2; D is perhaps TRBD1 (5 bases). The V gene lost 0 bases and the J gene lost 2 bases, with 19 bases spanning the gap. CDR3 length: 18 residues. The V gene's germline CDR1 is SGHTA and CDR2 FQGNSA. The CDR3 DNA reads as TGTGCCAGCAGCTTAGCGGCTGGGGGTGGAGGACTAAACTATGGCTACACCTTC. Its translation is CASSLAAGGGGLNYGYTF.

The genes are TRBV19 and TRBJ1-1; D unclear. The germline V gene encodes CDR1 LNHDA and CDR2 SQIVND (reference sequence). The CDR3 contains 15 residues. V dropped 7 bases and J dropped 4 bases, with 19 bases sitting between them. As DNA, the CDR3 is TGTGCCAGTACCAGAGCCGGGCCGGCGGGCACTGAAGCTTTCTTT. Translating it yields CASTRAGPAGTEAFF.

This clone appeared a single time. The chain is built from TRBV7-8 and TRBJ2-1; 10 bases are shared with TRBD2. J gave up 15 bases and V 4 bases, and 9 bases lay outside the gene matches. CDR1 and CDR2 (germline): SGHVS, FQNEAQ. CDR3 length: 13 amino acids. This chain's CDR3 is CASSSRVASGGFF. CDR3 DNA sequence: TGTGCCAGCAGCTCTCGGGTGGCTAGCGGGGGGTTCTTC.

The chain carries TRBV18 and TRBJ2-3; 9 bases line up with TRBD1. The CDR3 covers 16 residues. Germline V gene sequence: CDR1 KGHSH, CDR2 LQKENI. The ends lost 3 bases at V and 4 bases at J; junction bases unmatched: 8. The CDR3 bases are TGTGCCAGCTCACCGACCGACCGGGACAGGGCAGATACGCAGTATTTT. Its translation: CASSPTDRDRADTQYF.

The genes are TRBV4-1 and TRBJ1-3; D remains ambiguous. Trimming pared 1 base from V and 0 bases from J, leaving 10 bases between. CDR3 length: 16 amino acids. Per the germline V gene, CDR1 is MGHRA and CDR2 is YSYEKL. The CDR3 loop is CASSQGVGYSGNTIYF. CDR3 coding DNA: TGCGCCAGCAGCCAAGGTGTCGGTTACTCTGGAAACACCATATATTTT.